Each of the 22 T cell receptor beta chains below was sequenced from the same sample in a study of blood T cell repertoires in COVID-19. Clones were read by immunoSEQ multiplex PCR, and TCRdb kept only the in-frame ones, dropping some. The sample carries about 400,000 clones, about 86% recorded once. Sequenced material: PBMCs or T cells enriched from blood (not recorded which). These TCRs come from a woman aged 45-59 years who had recovered from COVID-19.

The chain is built from TRBV5-5 and TRBJ2-2; D gene ambiguous. V shed 4 bases and J shed 3 bases, with 16 bases lying between them. The CDR3 totals 16 residues. Germline CDR1 SGHKS, CDR2 YYEKEE (reference sequence). This CDR3 is CASSPLPPLDTGELFF. For the CDR3, the DNA is TGTGCCAGCAGCCCACTACCCCCTTTGGACACCGGGGAGCTGTTTTTT.

The V gene is TRBV15, the J gene TRBJ1-5; perhaps TRBD1 as D (5 bases). The CDR3 consists of 16 residues. V shed 3 bases and J shed 8 bases, with 20 bases lying between them. From germline, CDR1 is LNHNV and CDR2 YYDKDF (reference sequence). As DNA, the CDR3 is TGTGCCACCAGCAGGTCCGGAGACCTTCTAGGGGAGCCCCAGCATTTT. Protein product: CATSRSGDLLGEPQHF.

The chain employs TRBV6-2 or TRBV6-3 and TRBJ1-2, with D possibly being TRBD1 (5 bases). Trimming shortened V by 6 bases and J by 8 bases, and 19 bases separated the two germline ends. In germline, CDR1 is MNHEY, CDR2 SVGEGT. CDR3 length: 14 residues. CDR3 residues: CASSPARRGAGYTF. The CDR3 DNA follows: TGTGCCAGCAGCCCCGCCCGGAGGGGAGCCGGCTACACCTTC.

This clone was detected many times. This chain links TRBV5-1 with TRBJ2-1; 8 nucleotides align to TRBD1. The CDR3 has 15 residues. The germline V gene has CDR1 SGHRS and CDR2 YFSETQ. V lost 3 bases and J lost 8; bases outside the gene matches: 10. The CDR3 DNA sequence: TGCGCCAGCAGCTCCCATGGGACAGGTGGCGATGAGCAGTTCTTC. Translated: CASSSHGTGGDEQFF.

The CDR3 sequence is CASSLGGHSDQPQHF. CDR3 in DNA: TGTGCCAGCAGCTTAGGAGGGCATTCAGATCAGCCCCAGCATTTT. The chain has TRBV7-2 and TRBJ1-5; D unresolved. CDR1 is SGHTA, CDR2 FQGNSA, per germline. The CDR3 is 15 residues long. The V gene lost 1 base and the J gene lost 5 bases, with 12 bases spanning the gap.

CDR3 coding DNA: TGTGCCAGCAGCCAACAGGCAGATACGCAGTATTTT. Translating it yields CASSQQADTQYF. The gene calls are TRBV7-9 and TRBJ2-3; a weak D match, TRBD1 (5 bases). Germline assignment: CDR1 SEHNR and CDR2 FQNEAQ (reference sequence). V dropped 5 bases and J dropped 4 bases, with 7 bases sitting between them. This CDR3 region has 12 residues.

The chain couples TRBV28 to TRBJ1-1; the match to TRBD1 covers 7 bases. Germline V gives CDR1 MDHEN, CDR2 SYDVKM. The ends lost 6 bases at V and 0 bases at J; junction bases unmatched: 13. The CDR3 extends over 17 amino acids. The CDR3 region has the DNA TGTGCCAGCAGGACAGACAGGGTTTCGTGGCTGAACACTGAAGCTTTCTTT. Its translation: CASRTDRVSWLNTEAFF.

This rearrangement joins TRBV7-2 to TRBJ1-6; possible D gene TRBD1, 5 bases. In germline, CDR1 is SGHTA, CDR2 FQGNSA. V lost 4 bases and J 2 bases, leaving 12 bases between the germline ends. The CDR3 is made up of 16 amino acids. Written as DNA, the CDR3 is TGTGCCAGCAGCTCTCAGCAGACAGCCTATAATTCACCCCTCCACTTT. Translation: CASSSQQTAYNSPLHF. Variable domain in full (rest from reference TRBV7-2 and TRBJ1-6): GAGVSQSPSNKVTEKGKDVELRCDPISGHTALYWYRQSLGQGLEFLIYFQGNSAPDKSGLPSDRFSAERTGGSVSTLTIQRTQQEDSAVYLCASSSQQTAYNSPLHFGNGTRLTVT.

CDR3 bases: TGTGCTGCAGTTTCCTCTGGAAACACCATATATTTT. Its protein is CAAVSSGNTIYF. The chain recombines TRBV6-5 with TRBJ1-3; D unresolved. The V gene's germline CDR1 is MNHEY and CDR2 SVGAGI. The CDR3 extends over 12 amino acids.

This chain connects TRBV2 to TRBJ2-5, with a possible D match to TRBD1 (5 bases). V was pared by 6 bases and J by 5 bases, with 13 bases between. Germline CDR1 reads SNHLY; CDR2 reads FYNNEI. This CDR3 contains 13 residues. The CDR3, as DNA: TGTGCCAGCAGGGGAACAGGAAGGGAGACCCAGTACTTC. Its protein product is CASRGTGRETQYF.

This sequence joins TRBV27 and TRBJ1-5; maybe TRBD1 (6 bases). V lost 3 bases, J lost 2 bases, and 11 bases lay in between. The germline V gene has CDR1 MNHEY and CDR2 SMNVEV (reference sequence). This CDR3 has 15 residues. The CDR3, as DNA: TGTGCCAGCAGTTTTCAGGGGTTGGGCAATCAGCCCCAGCATTTT. Translation: CASSFQGLGNQPQHF.

The chain is built from TRBV2 and TRBJ1-2; 7 bases agree with TRBD1. The CDR3 spans 15 residues. Germline V lookup: CDR1 SNHLY, CDR2 FYNNEI. With V trimmed by 6 bases and J by 0 bases, 7 bases remained unmatched. The CDR3 here is CASRTQGQTNYGYTF. The CDR3 DNA follows: TGTGCCAGCAGGACCCAGGGACAGACTAACTATGGCTACACCTTC.

For this clone: The same CDR3 arises from other DNA sequences in this sample as well. The chain carries TRBV7-3 and TRBJ2-1; 7 bases are shared with TRBD1. CDR3 length equals 13 residues. Germline V gives CDR1 SGHTA, CDR2 FQGTGA. V shed 5 bases, J shed 6 bases, and the junction held 4 bases outside the gene matches. Here the CDR3 reads CASSLTGSNEQFF. CDR3 in DNA: TGTGCCAGCAGCCTGACAGGGAGCAATGAGCAGTTCTTC.

This clone has more than one count but fewer than ten. The J gene is TRBJ1-2, the V gene TRBV2, with D perhaps TRBD1 (6 bases). Germline assignment: CDR1 SNHLY and CDR2 FYNNEI. V gave up 2 bases and J gave up 2 bases, with 15 bases separating them. The CDR3 consists of 16 residues. CDR3 loop: CASSENLAGVNYGYTF. In nucleotides, the CDR3 is TGTGCCAGCAGTGAAAATCTGGCAGGGGTAAACTATGGCTACACCTTC.

The CDR3 DNA is TGTGCCAGCAGCCCCGGGACAGGTCCTTTCCTCGAGCAGTACTTC. It encodes CASSPGTGPFLEQYF. The chain has TRBV3-1 (or the pseudogene TRBV3-2) and TRBJ2-7, with 8 bases lining up with TRBD1. The germline gives CDR1 LGHDT, CDR2 YNNKEL (reference sequence). This CDR3 contains 15 residues. V gave up 4 bases and J gave up 6 bases; unmatched junction bases: 11.

This clone appeared once. The rearrangement uses TRBV7-8 and TRBJ1-3; the D is unclear. The CDR3 sequence is 15 residues long. From germline, CDR1 is SGHVS and CDR2 FQNEAQ. Trimming cost V 0 bases and J 0 bases, with 6 bases left between them. Here the CDR3 DNA reads TGTGCCAGCAGCTTAGCGTCAGGCTCTGGAAACACCATATATTTT. Its protein is CASSLASGSGNTIYF.

The chain carries TRBV6-2 or TRBV6-3 and TRBJ2-5, with TRBD1 as a possible D gene (5 bases). The CDR3 contains 16 residues. The ends were cut back, 0 bases at V and 0 bases at J, with 11 bases in the middle. Germline-derived CDR1 and CDR2 are MNHEY and SVGEGT. The CDR3 spells CASSYSWGRDQETQYF. The CDR3 DNA is TGTGCCAGCAGTTACTCGTGGGGCCGAGACCAAGAGACCCAGTACTTC.

This clone came up a few times. This chain links TRBV11-2 with TRBJ2-3, with 7 bases fitting TRBD1. The CDR3 covers 13 residues. Germline CDR1 is SGHAT and CDR2 is FQNNGV. With V trimmed by 3 bases and J by 4 bases, 1 base remained unmatched. CDR3: CASSFTGADTQYF. CDR3 nucleotides: TGTGCCAGCAGCTTCACAGGGGCAGATACGCAGTATTTT.

This chain links TRBV18 with TRBJ1-3, with D tentatively TRBD1 (6 bases). Germline V gives CDR1 KGHSH, CDR2 LQKENI. This CDR3 has 16 residues. Deletions cut 0 bases from V and 2 bases from J, with 11 bases between. The CDR3 spells CASSPPSRGPGNTIYF. The CDR3 nucleotides read TGTGCCAGCTCACCACCAAGCAGGGGCCCTGGAAACACCATATATTTT. The complete variable domain, with remaining parts taken from reference TRBV18 and TRBJ1-3, reads NAGVMQNPRHLVRRRGQEARLRCSPMKGHSHVYWYRQLPEEGLKFMVYLQKENIIDESGMPKERFSAEFPKEGPSILRIQQVVRGDSAAYFCASSPPSRGPGNTIYFGEGSWLTVV.

This rearrangement joins TRBV14 to TRBJ2-7; D might be TRBD1 (9 bases). The V and J ends lost 5 bases and 5 bases respectively, with 19 bases between them. From germline, CDR1 is SGHDN and CDR2 FVKESK. This CDR3 contains 15 residues. The CDR3 bases are TGTGCCAGCAGCTTGGGGGGACAGGGACTAGACGAGCAGTACTTC. Translating it yields CASSLGGQGLDEQYF.

This chain joins TRBV28 and TRBJ1-2, with D uncertain. From germline, CDR1 is MDHEN and CDR2 SYDVKM. V gave up 3 bases and J gave up 7 bases, with 12 bases separating them. CDR3 length: 13 amino acids. The CDR3 region has the DNA TGTGCCAGCAGTTTGAAGCTCATTAGTGGCTACACCTTC. Protein sequence: CASSLKLISGYTF.

The V gene is TRBV3-1 (or the pseudogene TRBV3-2), the J gene TRBJ2-2; TRBD2 matches at 8 bases. Trimming cost V 1 base and J 6 bases; bases outside gene matches: 7. This CDR3 comprises 16 residues. Germline V gene data show CDR1 as LGHDT and CDR2 as YNNKEL (reference sequence). The CDR3 loop reads CASSQVVRGGAGELFF. The CDR3 coding sequence is TGTGCCAGCAGCCAAGTCGTTCGGGGGGGCGCCGGGGAGCTGTTTTTT.